These 2 T cell receptor beta chains originate from one sample sequenced in a study of blood T cell repertoires in COVID-19. TCRdb's table, derived via immunoSEQ multiplex PCR, lists solely in-frame clones and lacks some. Counted here are about 260,000 clones, 88% occurring once; the ten biggest clones make up approximately 0.7%. The sequencing sample was made of peripheral blood. All receptors come from a human donor in a cohort sampled during active COVID-19.

In this sample, this clone turned up once. CDR3 sequence (DNA): TGTGCCAGTAGACAGGGCAAGAACAATGAGCAGTTCTTC. As protein: CASRQGKNNEQFF. This sequence joins TRBV3-1 (or the pseudogene TRBV3-2) and TRBJ2-1; TRBD1 aligns across 7 bases. Germline CDR1 is LGHDT and CDR2 is YNNKEL (reference sequence). The J segment lost 5 bases and the V segment lost 9 bases, leaving 7 bases of the junction unmatched. CDR3 length: 13 amino acids.

This clone has a handful of counts. The chain has TRBV5-1 and TRBJ2-7; TRBD2 matches at 16 bases. CDR3 length: 17 amino acids. Germline assignment: CDR1 SGHRS and CDR2 YFSETQ. Unmatched junction bases numbered 11, after V lost 5 bases and J lost 6 bases. This chain's CDR3 is CASSHGTSGRAGGEQYF. CDR3 coding DNA: TGCGCCAGCAGTCACGGGACTAGCGGGAGGGCCGGGGGCGAGCAGTACTTC.